These 14 T cell receptor beta chains share one sample of origin, sequenced in a study of shared clonotypes between healthy human individuals. Produced via immunoSEQ multiplex PCR; TCRdb's table is partial and in-frame only. The sample includes about 1.5 million clones, nearly 99% seen only once; the top ten take about 0.42%. Source material: naive CD4+ T cells sorted from blood. Specified subset: CD45RA+ positively selected. The receptors were gathered from a man younger than 40 in good health.

Details on this clone: Other DNA sequences in this specimen translate into the identical CDR3. The chain recombines TRBV18 with TRBJ2-7; weak D call: TRBD2 (6 bases). CDR3 length equals 14 residues. V lost 2 bases to trimming and J lost 3 bases, with 11 bases between them. Germline-derived CDR1 and CDR2 are KGHSH and LQKENI. For the CDR3, the DNA is TGTGCCAGCTCACCAGGAGGGACGAGCTACGAGCAGTACTTC. Its protein is CASSPGGTSYEQYF.

V is TRBV23-1 and J is TRBJ2-2; no clear D gene. TRBV23-1 is designated an ORF whose function remains uncertain. The CDR3 totals 15 residues. With 0 bases removed from V and 1 base from J, the gap between germline ends came to 6 bases. As DNA, the CDR3 is TGCGCCAGCAGTCAATCCCCAGGGAACACCGGGGAGCTGTTTTTT. This sequence encodes CASSQSPGNTGELFF.

This clone was counted once. The chain couples TRBV19 to TRBJ2-3, with D tentatively TRBD1 or TRBD2 (6 bases each). The CDR3 consists of 16 residues. The germline gives CDR1 LNHDA, CDR2 SQIVND (reference sequence). V shed 5 bases and J shed 0 bases, with 15 bases lying between them. CDR3 in DNA: TGTGCCAGTAGTGTCCTCGGGGGCACCAGCACAGATACGCAGTATTTT. Translated, it gives CASSVLGGTSTDTQYF.

V is TRBV21-1 and J is TRBJ2-1; the table assigns TRBD2, which was not confirmed against the DNA. TRBV21-1 is marked as a pseudogene. CDR3 size: 16 residues. The CDR3 DNA reads as TGTGCCAGCAGCAAAGGTAAGCGGAACGGATACAATGAGCAGTTCTTC. This gives the protein CASSKGKRNGYNEQFF.

The rearrangement uses TRBV18 and TRBJ2-2; D is undetermined. The V end was cut by 1 base, the J end by 6 bases, with 6 bases between. Germline CDR1 and CDR2: KGHSH and LQKENI. The CDR3 loop spans 13 amino acids. The DNA for the CDR3 is TGTGCCAGCTCACCACGAAAGGCCGGGGAGCTGTTTTTT. Protein sequence: CASSPRKAGELFF.

The V and J genes are TRBV7-2 and TRBJ2-3, with TRBD2 identical over 9 bases. The junction had 6 bases not matched to a gene; V was cut back by 5 bases and J by 0 bases. The CDR3 is 16 amino acids. Germline assignment: CDR1 SGHTA and CDR2 FQGNSA. CDR3 in amino acids: CASSPRLAVSTDTQYF. Here the CDR3 DNA reads TGTGCCAGCAGCCCAAGACTAGCGGTTAGCACAGATACGCAGTATTTT.

This clone was recorded only once. J is TRBJ1-1 and V is TRBV5-8; possible D gene TRBD1, 6 bases. The CDR3 spans 15 residues. Deletions cut 1 base from V and 4 bases from J, with 14 bases between. Germline V gene lookup returns CDR1 SGHTS and CDR2 YDEGEE. The CDR3 region is CASSLIGGPRTEAFF. CDR3 in DNA: TGTGCCAGCAGCTTGATCGGGGGGCCTCGCACTGAAGCTTTCTTT.

The chain recombines TRBV10-3 with TRBJ2-7; 7 nucleotides line up with TRBD1. J was trimmed by 2 bases and V by 6 bases; bases with no gene match: 13. The length of the CDR3 is 16 residues. CDR1 is ENHRY, CDR2 SYGVKD, per germline. The CDR3 loop reads CAISPLAGTATYEQYF. DNA for the CDR3: TGTGCCATCAGCCCACTTGCAGGGACAGCCACCTACGAGCAGTACTTC.

The chain employs TRBV28 and TRBJ2-7; tentatively, D is TRBD1 (5 bases). The CDR3 contains 14 residues. CDR1 MDHEN and CDR2 SYDVKM come from the germline V gene. Trimming took off 3 bases at V and 2 bases at J, with 11 bases between the two ends. In DNA, the CDR3 is TGTGCCAGCAGTTTGGCAGGGATAACCTACGAGCAGTACTTC. Residues: CASSLAGITYEQYF. Full variable domain (rest looked up from reference TRBV28 and TRBJ2-7): DVKVTQSSRYLVKRTGEKVFLECVQDMDHENMFWYRQDPGLGLRLIYFSYDVKMKEKGDIPEGYSVSREKKERFSLILESASTNQTSMYLCASSLAGITYEQYFGPGTRLTVT.

This chain links TRBV27 with TRBJ1-1, with D possibly matching TRBD1 (6 bases). The V end lost 4 bases, the J end lost 11 bases, and 14 bases lay between the germline ends. Germline values: CDR1 MNHEY, CDR2 SMNVEV (reference sequence). The CDR3 sequence is 12 residues long. The CDR3: CASSSEGGWAFF. DNA of the CDR3: TGTGCCAGCAGTTCCGAAGGGGGATGGGCTTTCTTT.

J is TRBJ2-7 and V is TRBV12-5; maybe TRBD1 (5 bases). CDR1 and CDR2 (germline): LGHNT, FRNRAP. The V gene lost 7 bases and the J gene lost 3 bases, with 13 bases spanning the gap. This CDR3 comprises 13 residues. CDR3 loop: CASASTQDYEQYF. In DNA form, the CDR3 reads TGTGCTAGTGCCTCCACACAGGACTACGAGCAGTACTTC. The whole variable domain, filled in from reference TRBV12-5 and TRBJ2-7, reads DARVTQTPRHKVTEMGQEVTMRCQPILGHNTVFWYRQTMMQGLELLAYFRNRAPLDDSGMPKDRFSAEMPDATLATLKIQPSEPRDSAVYFCASASTQDYEQYFGPGTRLTVT.

The chain employs TRBV20-1 and TRBJ2-2, with D unclear. V lost 6 bases and J lost 6, with 8 bases in between. Germline V lookup: CDR1 DFQATT, CDR2 SNEGSKA (reference sequence). The CDR3 runs to 11 residues. In nucleotides, the CDR3 is TGCAGTGCACCTTTGGCCGGGGAGCTGTTTTTT. Its protein product is CSAPLAGELFF.

As regards this clone: This specimen includes other DNA sequences encoding the same CDR3. CDR3 loop: CASSSGLALNNEQFF. CDR3 nucleotide sequence: TGTGCCAGCAGCTCGGGACTAGCGTTAAACAATGAGCAGTTCTTC. V gene TRBV5-4 combines with J gene TRBJ2-1, with 10 bases aligning to TRBD2. There are 15 residues in the CDR3. J was trimmed by 5 bases and V by 3 bases; bases with no gene match: 5. From germline, CDR1 is SGHNT and CDR2 YYREEE (reference sequence).

This sequence joins TRBV30 and TRBJ2-1; 7 nucleotides match TRBD2. Germline V CDR1 and CDR2: GTSNPN, SVGIG (reference sequence). Trimming cost V 7 bases and J 6 bases; bases outside gene matches: 12. There are 14 residues in the CDR3. CDR3 in amino acids: CASRYGVAGNEQFF. DNA for the CDR3: TGTGCCTCAAGATACGGGGTAGCGGGCAATGAGCAGTTCTTC.